The T cell receptor (beta chain) under discussion was sequenced for a study of blood T cell repertoires in COVID-19. Produced via immunoSEQ multiplex PCR; TCRdb's table is partial and in-frame only. Of tens of thousands of clones listed, under 80% are singletons. The CDR3 totals 18 residues. Germline lookup yields CDR1 SGHRS and CDR2 YFSETQ. V shed 4 bases, J shed 0 bases, and the junction held 8 bases outside the gene matches. V and J are TRBV5-1 and TRBJ2-6; 9 bases align to TRBD2. This TCR derives from a human donor in a cohort sampled during active COVID-19. The sequencing sample was made of peripheral blood. CDR3 sequence (DNA): TGCGCCAGCAGCCAACTAGCGGGTTCGAGCTCTGGGGCCAACGTCCTGACTTTC. This gives the protein CASSQLAGSSSGANVLTF.